This is a list of T cell receptor beta chains from one sample in a study of tumor-infiltrating lymphocytes in primary liver carcinoma. TCRdb redid the calling of the multiplex PCR reads with MiXCR, one entry per CDR3 protein. The sample has 300,000 to 350,000 distinct CDR3 sequences; about three fifths are singletons. Sequenced material: peripheral blood. These receptors were collected from a woman aged 25 to 45 with primary liver carcinoma and hepatitis B virus infection. CDR3s include the opening cysteine and the closing phenylalanine or tryptophan.

v_gene: TRBV7-8; CDR3aa: CASSWQEGGTDTQYF
v_gene: TRBV6-7; CDR3aa: CASRHSGGLFF
v_gene: TRBV29-1; CDR3aa: CSGTTDSGNTIYF
v_gene: TRBV13; CDR3aa: CASSVGTQSFGELFF
v_gene: TRBV5-6; CDR3aa: CASSLGGVDTQYF
v_gene: TRBV11-2; CDR3aa: CVSSPTWISGYEQYF
v_gene: TRBV4-3; CDR3aa: CASSQDTSFGSGELFF
v_gene: TRBV5-6; CDR3aa: CASSLGTVGYEQYF
v_gene: TRBV11-2; CDR3aa: CVSFSSGETGELFF
v_gene: TRBV4-3; CDR3aa: CASSQEQGIYEQYF
v_gene: TRBV5-5; CDR3aa: CASSLRQGLSKAFF
v_gene: TRBV6-1; CDR3aa: CVSSEAGTVETQYF
v_gene: TRBV11-1; CDR3aa: CASSWIGGTGTQYF
v_gene: TRBV6-5; CDR3aa: CASTKFGETGELFF
v_gene: TRBV7-9; CDR3aa: CASSRQTGSEKLFF
v_gene: TRBV7-9; CDR3aa: CASSLGIPTGGYTF
v_gene: TRBV30; CDR3aa: CAWSAPDSNAGELFF
v_gene: TRBV5-1; CDR3aa: CASSLSLARGGDQETQYF
v_gene: TRBV11-2; CDR3aa: CASSSATAGLTAEPFF
v_gene: TRBV7-8; CDR3aa: CASSSSFGGTDYTF
v_gene: TRBV29-1; CDR3aa: CSDQGRGNTEAFF
v_gene: TRBV7-9; CDR3aa: CASSLMAGLGEQYF
v_gene: TRBV7-9; CDR3aa: CASSSPGLVWNEQFF
v_gene: TRBV13; CDR3aa: CASSLCGSLPREQYF